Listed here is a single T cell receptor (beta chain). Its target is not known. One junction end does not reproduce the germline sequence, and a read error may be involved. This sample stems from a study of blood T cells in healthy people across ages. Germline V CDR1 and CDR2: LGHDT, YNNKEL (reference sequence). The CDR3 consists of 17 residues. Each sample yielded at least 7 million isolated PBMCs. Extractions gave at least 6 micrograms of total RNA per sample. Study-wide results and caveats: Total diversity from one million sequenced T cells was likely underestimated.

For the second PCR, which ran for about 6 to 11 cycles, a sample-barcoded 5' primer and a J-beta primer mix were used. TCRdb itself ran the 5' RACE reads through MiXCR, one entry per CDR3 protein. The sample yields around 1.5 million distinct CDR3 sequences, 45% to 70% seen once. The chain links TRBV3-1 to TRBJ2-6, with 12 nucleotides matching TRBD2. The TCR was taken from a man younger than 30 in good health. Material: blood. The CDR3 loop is CASSQELAGGIANVLTF. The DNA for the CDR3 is TGCGCCAGCAGCCAAGAACTAGCGGGAGGTATAGCCAACGTCCTGACTTTC.